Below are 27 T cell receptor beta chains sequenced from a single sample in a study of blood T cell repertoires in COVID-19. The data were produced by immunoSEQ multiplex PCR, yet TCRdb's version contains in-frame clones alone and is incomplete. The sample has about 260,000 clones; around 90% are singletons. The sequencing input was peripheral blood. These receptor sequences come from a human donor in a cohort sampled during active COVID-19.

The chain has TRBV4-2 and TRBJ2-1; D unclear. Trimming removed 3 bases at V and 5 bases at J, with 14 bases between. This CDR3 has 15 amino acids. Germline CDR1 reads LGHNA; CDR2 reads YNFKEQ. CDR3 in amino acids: CASSHGPISDNEQFF. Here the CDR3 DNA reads TGTGCCAGCAGCCACGGTCCCATTTCGGACAATGAGCAGTTCTTC.

Here the CDR3 DNA reads TGTGCCTGGAGTGGACAGCTGCCCTACTCCTACGAGCAGTACTTC. Translating it yields CAWSGQLPYSYEQYF. The chain couples TRBV30 to TRBJ2-7, with D tentatively TRBD1 (5 bases). With 1 base removed from V and 0 bases from J, the gap between germline ends came to 13 bases. Per the germline V gene, CDR1 is GTSNPN and CDR2 is SVGIG (reference sequence). The CDR3 is made up of 15 amino acids.

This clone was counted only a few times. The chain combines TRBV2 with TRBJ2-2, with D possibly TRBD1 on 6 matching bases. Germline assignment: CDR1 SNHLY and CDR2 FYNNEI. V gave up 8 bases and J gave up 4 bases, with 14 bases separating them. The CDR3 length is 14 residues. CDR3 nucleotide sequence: TGTGCCAGCCGAAGACAGGTGATCACCGGGGAGCTGTTTTTT. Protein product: CASRRQVITGELFF.

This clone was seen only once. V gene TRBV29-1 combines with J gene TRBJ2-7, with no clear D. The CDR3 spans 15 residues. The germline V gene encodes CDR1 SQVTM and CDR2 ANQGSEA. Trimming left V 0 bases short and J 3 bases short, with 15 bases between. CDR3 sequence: CSVEDPSESRYEQYF. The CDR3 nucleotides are TGCAGCGTTGAAGACCCCAGCGAGAGTCGCTACGAGCAGTACTTC.

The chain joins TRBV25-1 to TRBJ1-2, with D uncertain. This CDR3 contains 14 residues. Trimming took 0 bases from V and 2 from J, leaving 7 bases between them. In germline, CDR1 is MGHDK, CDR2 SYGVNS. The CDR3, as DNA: TGTGCCAGCAGTGAATATATCGTCAACTATGGCTACACCTTC. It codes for CASSEYIVNYGYTF.

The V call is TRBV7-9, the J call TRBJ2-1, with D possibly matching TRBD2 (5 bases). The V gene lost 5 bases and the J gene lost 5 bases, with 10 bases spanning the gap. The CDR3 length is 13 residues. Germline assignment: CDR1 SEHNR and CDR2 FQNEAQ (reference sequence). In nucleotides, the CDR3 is TGTGCCAGCAGCCCACCCGGGAACAATGAGCAGTTCTTC. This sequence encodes CASSPPGNNEQFF.

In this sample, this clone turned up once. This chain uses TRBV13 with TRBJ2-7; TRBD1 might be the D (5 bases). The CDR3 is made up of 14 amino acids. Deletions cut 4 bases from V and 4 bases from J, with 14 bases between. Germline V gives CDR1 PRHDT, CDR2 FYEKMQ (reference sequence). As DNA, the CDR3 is TGTGCCAGCAGCTCCCCAGGGCAACGGTACGAGCAGTACTTC. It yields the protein CASSSPGQRYEQYF.

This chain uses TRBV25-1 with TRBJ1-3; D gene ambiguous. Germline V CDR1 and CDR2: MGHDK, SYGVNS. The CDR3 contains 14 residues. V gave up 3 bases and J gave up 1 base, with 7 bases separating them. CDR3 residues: CASSEGGSGNTIYF. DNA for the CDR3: TGTGCCAGCAGTGAGGGCGGGTCTGGAAACACCATATATTTT.

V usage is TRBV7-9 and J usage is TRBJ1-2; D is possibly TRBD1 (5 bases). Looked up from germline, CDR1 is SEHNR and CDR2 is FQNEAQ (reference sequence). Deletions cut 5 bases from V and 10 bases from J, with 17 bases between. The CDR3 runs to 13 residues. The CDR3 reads CASSPIGQIDYTF. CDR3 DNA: TGTGCCAGCAGCCCCATTGGACAAATCGACTACACCTTC.

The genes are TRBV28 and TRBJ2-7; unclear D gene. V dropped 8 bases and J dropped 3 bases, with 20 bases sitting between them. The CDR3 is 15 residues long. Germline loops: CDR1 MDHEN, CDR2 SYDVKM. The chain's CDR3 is CASVASPLNRYEQYF. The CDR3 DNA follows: TGTGCCAGCGTTGCGTCCCCACTGAATCGCTACGAGCAGTACTTC.

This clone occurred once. The CDR3 bases are TGTGCCAGCAGCCCCCCCTGGACAGGGACCTACGAGCAGTACTTC. Its translation: CASSPPWTGTYEQYF. This chain connects TRBV7-2 to TRBJ2-7; 8 nucleotides agree with TRBD1. Germline values: CDR1 SGHTA, CDR2 FQGNSA. The CDR3 is made up of 15 amino acids. V lost 5 bases and J lost 2; bases outside the gene matches: 8.

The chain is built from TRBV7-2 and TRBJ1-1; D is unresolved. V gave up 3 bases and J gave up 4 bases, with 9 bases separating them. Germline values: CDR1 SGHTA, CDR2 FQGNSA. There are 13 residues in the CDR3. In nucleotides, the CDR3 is TGTGCCAGCAGCTTGGGTGTAGCCACTGAAGCTTTCTTT. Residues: CASSLGVATEAFF.

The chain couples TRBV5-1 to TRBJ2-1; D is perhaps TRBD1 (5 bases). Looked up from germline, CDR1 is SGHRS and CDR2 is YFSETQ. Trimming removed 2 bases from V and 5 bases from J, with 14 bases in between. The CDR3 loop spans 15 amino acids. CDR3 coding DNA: TGCGCCAGCAGCTTAACAGGCACCGCTAACAATGAGCAGTTCTTC. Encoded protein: CASSLTGTANNEQFF.

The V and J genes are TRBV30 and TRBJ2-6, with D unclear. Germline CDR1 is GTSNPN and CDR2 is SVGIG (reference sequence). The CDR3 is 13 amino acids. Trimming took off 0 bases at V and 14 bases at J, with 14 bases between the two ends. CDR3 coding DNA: TGTGCCTGGAGTGTACTCTCGCCCGACATCCTGACTTTC. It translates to CAWSVLSPDILTF.

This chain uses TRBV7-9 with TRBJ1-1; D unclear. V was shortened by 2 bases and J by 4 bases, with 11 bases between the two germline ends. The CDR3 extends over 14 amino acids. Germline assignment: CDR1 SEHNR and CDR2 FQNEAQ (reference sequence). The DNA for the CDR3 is TGTGCCAGCAGCTTATCGGCAGGATCCACTGAAGCTTTCTTT. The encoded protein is CASSLSAGSTEAFF.

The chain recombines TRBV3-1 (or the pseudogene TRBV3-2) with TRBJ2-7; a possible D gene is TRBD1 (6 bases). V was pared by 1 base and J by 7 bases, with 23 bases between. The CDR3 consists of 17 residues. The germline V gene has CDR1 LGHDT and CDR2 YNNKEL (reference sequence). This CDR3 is CASSQVSPGAPTWEQYF. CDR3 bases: TGTGCCAGCAGCCAAGTCTCGCCAGGGGCCCCGACCTGGGAGCAGTACTTC.

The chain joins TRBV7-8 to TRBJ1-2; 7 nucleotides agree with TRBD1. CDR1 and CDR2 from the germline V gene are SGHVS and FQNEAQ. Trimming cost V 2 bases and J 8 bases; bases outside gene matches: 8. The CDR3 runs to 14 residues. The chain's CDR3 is CASSLLGRGWGYTF. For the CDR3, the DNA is TGTGCCAGCAGCTTACTGGGCAGGGGGTGGGGCTACACCTTC.

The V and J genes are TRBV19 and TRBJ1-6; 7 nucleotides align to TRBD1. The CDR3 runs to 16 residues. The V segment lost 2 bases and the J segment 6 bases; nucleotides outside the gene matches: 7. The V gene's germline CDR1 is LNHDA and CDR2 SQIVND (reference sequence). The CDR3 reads CASSISQDRINSPLHF. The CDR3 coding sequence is TGTGCCAGTAGTATATCCCAGGACAGGATTAATTCACCCCTCCACTTT.

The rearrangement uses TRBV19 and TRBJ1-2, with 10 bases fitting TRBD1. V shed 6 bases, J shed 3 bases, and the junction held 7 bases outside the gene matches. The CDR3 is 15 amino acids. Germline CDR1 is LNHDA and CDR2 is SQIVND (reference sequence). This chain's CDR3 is CASRGQGTGYYGYTF. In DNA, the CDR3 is TGTGCCAGTAGGGGACAGGGGACGGGATACTATGGCTACACCTTC.

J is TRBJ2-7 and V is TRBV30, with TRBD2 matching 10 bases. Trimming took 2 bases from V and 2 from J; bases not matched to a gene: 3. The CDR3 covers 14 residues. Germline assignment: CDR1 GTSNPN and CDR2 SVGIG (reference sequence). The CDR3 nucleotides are TGTGCCTGGAGTCGCCTAGCGGGAGCCTACGAGCAGTACTTC. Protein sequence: CAWSRLAGAYEQYF.

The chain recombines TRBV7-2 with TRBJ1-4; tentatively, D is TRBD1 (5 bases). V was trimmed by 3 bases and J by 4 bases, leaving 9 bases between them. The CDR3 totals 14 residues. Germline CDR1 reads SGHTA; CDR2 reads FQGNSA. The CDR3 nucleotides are TGTGCCAGCAGCTTGGGACTGAATAATGAAAAACTGTTTTTT. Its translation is CASSLGLNNEKLFF.

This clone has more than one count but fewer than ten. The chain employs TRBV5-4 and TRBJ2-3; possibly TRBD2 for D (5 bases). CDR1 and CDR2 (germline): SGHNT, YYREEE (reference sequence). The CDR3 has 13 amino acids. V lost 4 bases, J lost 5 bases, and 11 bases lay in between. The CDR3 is CASSPEEGDTQYF. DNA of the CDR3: TGTGCCAGCAGCCCCGAAGAGGGAGATACGCAGTATTTT.

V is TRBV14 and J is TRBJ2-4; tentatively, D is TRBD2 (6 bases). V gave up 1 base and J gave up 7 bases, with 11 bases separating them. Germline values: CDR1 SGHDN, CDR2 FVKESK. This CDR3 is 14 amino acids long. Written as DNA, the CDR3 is TGTGCCAGCAGCCAAGTTGGCGGAGGGAACATTCAGTACTTC. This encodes CASSQVGGGNIQYF.

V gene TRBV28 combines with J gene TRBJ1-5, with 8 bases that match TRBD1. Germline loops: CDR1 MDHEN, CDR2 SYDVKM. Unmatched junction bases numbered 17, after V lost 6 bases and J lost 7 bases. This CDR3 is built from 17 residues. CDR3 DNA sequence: TGTGCCAGCAGCCGAGAGGCAGGGGGCTTTTTCGTACAGCCCCAGCATTTT. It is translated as CASSREAGGFFVQPQHF.

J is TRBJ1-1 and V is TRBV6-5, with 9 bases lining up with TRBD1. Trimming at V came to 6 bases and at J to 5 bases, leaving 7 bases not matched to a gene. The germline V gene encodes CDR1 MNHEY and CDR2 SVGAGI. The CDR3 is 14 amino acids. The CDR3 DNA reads TGTGCCAGCAGCCTACAGGGGGCAGGGACTGAAGCTTTCTTT. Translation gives CASSLQGAGTEAFF.

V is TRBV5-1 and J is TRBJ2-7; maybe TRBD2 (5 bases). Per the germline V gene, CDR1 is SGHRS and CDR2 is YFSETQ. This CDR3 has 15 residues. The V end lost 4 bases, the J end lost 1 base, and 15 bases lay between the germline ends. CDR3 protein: CASSPASEASYEQYF. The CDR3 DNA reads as TGCGCCAGCAGCCCGGCTTCGGAGGCGTCCTACGAGCAGTACTTC.

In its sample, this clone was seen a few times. The CDR3 region has the DNA TGTGCCAGAAGCCTAAAACCGACTAGCGGGGTCTATGGGCAGTACTTC. Amino acid sequence: CARSLKPTSGVYGQYF. The chain carries TRBV5-3 and TRBJ2-7; 11 positions match TRBD2. TRBV5-3 is annotated as an ORF whose role is uncertain. Unmatched junction bases numbered 15, after V lost 4 bases and J lost 9 bases. This CDR3 has 16 amino acids.